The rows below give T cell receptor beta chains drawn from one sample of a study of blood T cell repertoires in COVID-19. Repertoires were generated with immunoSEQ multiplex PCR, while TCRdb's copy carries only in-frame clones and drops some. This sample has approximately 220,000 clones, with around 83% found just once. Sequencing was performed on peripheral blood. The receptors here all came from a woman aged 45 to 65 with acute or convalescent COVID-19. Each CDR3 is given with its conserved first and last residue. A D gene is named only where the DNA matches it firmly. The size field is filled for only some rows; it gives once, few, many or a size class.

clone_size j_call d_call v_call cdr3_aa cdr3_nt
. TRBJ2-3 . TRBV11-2 CASSLDSGGRAFTDTQYF TGTGCCAGCAGCTTAGATAGTGGGGGCAGGGCGTTCACAGATACGCAGTATTTT
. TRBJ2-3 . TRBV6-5 CASSSRDSLDTQYF TGTGCCAGCAGTTCCCGGGACTCCCTCGATACGCAGTATTTT
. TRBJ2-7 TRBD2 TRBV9 CASSPGLAGSYEQYF TGTGCCAGCAGCCCGGGACTAGCGGGATCCTACGAGCAGTACTTC
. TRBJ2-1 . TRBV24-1 CAVASTPVNNEQFF TGTGCCGTCGCTTCGACTCCCGTCAACAATGAGCAGTTCTTC
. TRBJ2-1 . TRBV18 CASSPRTGADEQFF TGTGCCAGCTCACCACGGACGGGAGCCGATGAGCAGTTCTTC
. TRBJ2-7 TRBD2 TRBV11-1 CASSLAPAGGYEQYF TGTGCCAGCAGCTTAGCGCCGGCGGGAGGCTACGAGCAGTACTTC
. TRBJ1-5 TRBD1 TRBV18 CASSLTGVGNQPQHF TGTGCCAGCTCGCTGACAGGGGTAGGCAATCAGCCCCAGCATTTT
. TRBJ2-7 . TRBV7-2 CASSTARGYEQYF TGTGCCAGCAGCACGGCCCGGGGCTACGAGCAGTACTTC
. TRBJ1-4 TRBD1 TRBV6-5 CASSRDRVNEKLFF TGTGCCAGCAGCCGGGACAGGGTTAATGAAAAACTGTTTTTT
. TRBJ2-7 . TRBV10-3 CATSLDETASYEQYF TGTGCCACCTCGCTTGATGAGACAGCATCCTACGAGCAGTACTTC
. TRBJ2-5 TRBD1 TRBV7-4 CASSLEGQGAGETQYF TGTGCCAGCAGCTTAGAGGGACAGGGGGCAGGGGAGACCCAGTACTTC
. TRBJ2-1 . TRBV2 CASSPGGILVNEQFF TGTGCCAGCAGTCCCGGGGGAATATTGGTGAATGAGCAGTTCTTC
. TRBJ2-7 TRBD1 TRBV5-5 CASSQPGQTYEQYF TGTGCCAGCAGCCAGCCGGGACAGACCTACGAGCAGTACTTC
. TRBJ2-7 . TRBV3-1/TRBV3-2 CASSQGANSYEQYF TGTGCCAGCAGCCAAGGGGCTAACTCCTACGAGCAGTACTTC
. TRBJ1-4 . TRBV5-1 CASSLAGTRLGEKLFF TGCGCCAGCAGCTTAGCTGGGACACGACTTGGCGAAAAACTGTTTTTT
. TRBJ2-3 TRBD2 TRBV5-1 CASSSKVSGRTDTQYF TGCGCCAGCAGCTCTAAGGTGAGCGGGAGAACAGATACGCAGTATTTT
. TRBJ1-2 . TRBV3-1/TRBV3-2 CASSFEAYGYTF TGTGCCAGCAGCTTTGAAGCCTATGGCTACACCTTC
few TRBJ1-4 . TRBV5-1 CASSGGTRGEKLFF TGCGCCAGCAGCGGTGGGACTCGCGGTGAAAAACTGTTTTTT
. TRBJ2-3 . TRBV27 CASSLSTVSTDTQYF TGTGCCAGCAGTTTAAGCACAGTCAGCACAGATACGCAGTATTTT
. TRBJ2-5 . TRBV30 CAWSRGRQETQYF TGTGCCTGGAGTAGGGGTCGGCAGGAGACCCAGTACTTC
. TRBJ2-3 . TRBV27 CASRSLVAGPQDTQYF TGTGCCAGCAGAAGTCTAGTGGCGGGACCTCAAGATACGCAGTATTTT
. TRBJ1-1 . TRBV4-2 CASSQDHTGYTEAFF TGTGCCAGCAGCCAAGACCACACAGGGTACACTGAAGCTTTCTTT
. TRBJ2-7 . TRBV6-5 CASSHRDGAAYEQYF TGTGCCAGCAGTCACAGGGACGGGGCGGCCTACGAGCAGTACTTC
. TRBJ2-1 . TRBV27 CASRPGLGNEQFF TGTGCCAGCAGGCCGGGACTCGGGAATGAGCAGTTCTTC
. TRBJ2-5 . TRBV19 CASSRVKRTDETQYF TGTGCCAGTAGTAGGGTCAAGCGGACCGATGAGACCCAGTACTTC
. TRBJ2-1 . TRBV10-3 CAISPGQTRNNEQFF TGTGCCATCAGCCCCGGACAGACTCGAAACAATGAGCAGTTCTTC
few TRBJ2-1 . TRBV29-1 CSVPIAASYNEQFF TGCAGCGTGCCCATAGCGGCATCCTACAATGAGCAGTTCTTC
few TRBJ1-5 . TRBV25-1 CASSGDRGNQPQHF TGTGCCAGCAGTGGAGACAGAGGCAATCAGCCCCAGCATTTT
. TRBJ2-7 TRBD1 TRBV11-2 CASSLGTGSYEQYF TGTGCCAGCAGCTTAGGGACAGGGAGCTACGAGCAGTACTTC
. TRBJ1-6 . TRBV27 CASSFGRGRSPLHF TGTGCCAGCAGTTTCGGCAGGGGCCGTTCACCCCTCCACTTT
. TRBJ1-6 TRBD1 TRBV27 CASSSGGVNSPLHF TGTGCCAGCAGCTCAGGGGGTGTCAATTCACCCCTCCACTTT
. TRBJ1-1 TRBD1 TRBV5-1 CASRSTGANTEAFF TGCGCCAGCAGATCGACAGGGGCTAACACTGAAGCTTTCTTT
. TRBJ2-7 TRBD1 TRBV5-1 CASSLGPGQGIYEQYF TGCGCCAGCAGCTTGGGGCCGGGACAGGGGATTTACGAGCAGTACTTC
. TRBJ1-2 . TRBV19 CASSTTQGNYGYTF TGTGCCAGTAGTACCACTCAGGGAAACTATGGCTACACCTTC
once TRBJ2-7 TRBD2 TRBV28 CASSLDGRNGYEQYF TGTGCCAGCAGTTTAGACGGGAGGAACGGCTACGAGCAGTACTTC
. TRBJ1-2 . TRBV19 CASKEISNYGYTF TGTGCCAGTAAGGAGATCTCTAACTATGGCTACACCTTC
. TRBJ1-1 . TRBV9 CASSPELGGWNTEAFF TGTGCCAGCAGCCCGGAGTTGGGTGGATGGAACACTGAAGCTTTCTTT
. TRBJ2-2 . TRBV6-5 CASSPGWRNTGELFF TGTGCCAGCAGTCCCGGCTGGAGAAACACCGGGGAGCTGTTTTTT
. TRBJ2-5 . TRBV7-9 CASSFPGAGETQYF TGTGCCAGCAGCTTTCCAGGGGCGGGAGAGACCCAGTACTTC
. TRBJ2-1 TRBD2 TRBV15 CATSRDGVAGVYEQFF TGTGCCACCAGCAGAGACGGGGTCGCGGGAGTTTATGAGCAGTTCTTC
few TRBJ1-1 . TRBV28 CASSLVLNTEAFF TGTGCCAGCAGCCTCGTCCTAAACACTGAAGCTTTCTTT
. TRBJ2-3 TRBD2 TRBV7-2 CASFRSGSRSSTDTQYF TGTGCCAGCTTCAGAAGCGGGAGTCGCTCTAGCACAGATACGCAGTATTTT
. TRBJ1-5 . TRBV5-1 CASSLGDLQPQHF TGCGCCAGCAGCTTGGGGGACTTGCAGCCCCAGCATTTT
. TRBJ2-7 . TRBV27 CASSFGAAGEQYF TGTGCCAGCAGTTTTGGGGCCGCAGGGGAGCAGTACTTC
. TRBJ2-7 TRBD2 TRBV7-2 CASSSSGRASYEQYF TGTGCCAGCAGCAGCAGCGGGAGGGCCTCCTACGAGCAGTACTTC
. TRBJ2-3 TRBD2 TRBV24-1 CATSARPSGSVYTQYF TGTGCCACCAGTGCCCGACCTAGCGGGAGTGTCTATACGCAGTATTTT
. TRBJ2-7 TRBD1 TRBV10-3 CAISTGRDSEYAQYF TGTGCCATCAGTACCGGCCGGGACAGCGAATACGCGCAGTACTTC
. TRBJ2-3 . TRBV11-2 CASSPLRPTGRTDTQYF TGTGCCAGCAGCCCGTTACGACCGACAGGACGCACAGATACGCAGTATTTT
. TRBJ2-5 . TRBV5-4 CASSLDRVDGGETQYF TGTGCCAGCAGCTTGGACAGGGTAGATGGGGGAGAGACCCAGTACTTC
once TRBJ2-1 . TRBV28 CASSFGVGFPNEQFF TGTGCCAGCAGTTTCGGGGTTGGATTCCCCAATGAGCAGTTCTTC
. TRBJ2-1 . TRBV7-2 CASVPGTLPYNEQFF TGTGCCAGCGTACCCGGGACACTACCCTACAATGAGCAGTTCTTC
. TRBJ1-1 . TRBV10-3 CAISVGHPRVEAFF TGTGCCATCAGTGTCGGACACCCTAGGGTAGAAGCTTTCTTT
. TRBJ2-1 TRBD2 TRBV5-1 CASSLTGLAGAYEQFF TGCGCCAGCAGCTTGACCGGACTAGCGGGAGCCTATGAGCAGTTCTTC
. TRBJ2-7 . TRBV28 CASHRDFEYEQYF TGTGCCAGTCACCGGGACTTTGAGTACGAGCAGTACTTC